This TCR beta chain originates from a study of beta chain features in type 1 diabetes. Study-level background: The examined sorted cells totaled 107,917,701 across samples. Whole-study results and caveats: TCRB repertoires of naive, central memory and Treg cells appeared more similar among patients than among healthy donors. Moderate yet significant TCRB CDR3 shortening was seen in Type 1 diabetes patients in all four CD4+ subsets. PCR might pick shorter templates more often, in the same way for patients and controls.

The investigators reverse transcribed all of the isolated RNA, so they sequenced expressed TCRB transcripts. Sequencing used immunoSEQ multiplex PCR; TCRdb keeps in-frame clones, though not all of them. Of over 600,000 clones in the sample, around 12% are singletons; the top ten hold roughly 0.11%. Points on this clone: Its specificity is unknown.

This CDR3 comprises 15 residues. V was clipped by 3 bases and J by 9 bases, with 19 bases between them. The germline V gene encodes CDR1 SGHDT and CDR2 YYEEEE. This TCR came from a man in his thirties or forties with type 1 diabetes. Sequencing input: naive CD4+ T cells from blood. This chain connects TRBV5-6 to TRBJ2-1; possible D gene TRBD1, 5 bases. The CDR3 here is CASSSRERGSGEQFF. The CDR3 DNA follows: TGTGCCAGCAGCTCCAGGGAAAGGGGTAGTGGTGAGCAGTTCTTC.